The rows below give T cell receptor beta chains drawn from one sample of a study of OX40 agonist ivuxolimab in advanced cancers. Profiling relied on immunoSEQ multiplex PCR, and the TCRdb table lists in-frame clones only, not all of them. The data show about 62,000 clones, approximately 80% seen once. This specimen was CD4+ or CD8+ T cells sorted from blood, taken in a trial of the OX40 agonist ivuxolimab. The receptors come from an adult with an advanced solid tumor such as melanoma, head and neck, liver or kidney cancer. CDR3s include the opening cysteine and the closing phenylalanine or tryptophan.

J,V,length,CDR3
TRBJ2-2,TRBV6-5,14,CASNSGANTGELFF
TRBJ1-5,TRBV6-4,15,CASSGGGSSNQPQHF
TRBJ2-1,TRBV9,13,CASSVWGRDEQFF
TRBJ2-7,TRBV9,15,CASSVGGLAGGVQYF
TRBJ2-2,TRBV9,16,CASSLHGTANTGELFF
TRBJ2-3,TRBV7-2,15,CASSLTSGNTDTQYF
TRBJ1-2,TRBV5-4,11,CASSFGYGYTF
TRBJ2-3,TRBV27,16,CASSLSGQSYTDTQYF
TRBJ2-1,TRBV19,13,CASSISGYNEQFF
TRBJ1-1,TRBV28,11,CASSLIPEAFF
TRBJ2-1,TRBV16,13,CASSHGTGTEQFF
TRBJ2-7,TRBV7-2,11,CASSLVGEQYF
TRBJ1-1,TRBV11-2,15,CASSLHPGLNTEAFF
TRBJ1-2,TRBV2,14,CASSEEKGIHGYTF
TRBJ2-5,TRBV11-2,16,CASNFRTSGGQETQYF
TRBJ1-5,TRBV7-2,14,CASSLYSPNQPQHF
TRBJ1-4,TRBV7-2,11,CASSLDEKLFF
TRBJ1-1,TRBV12-2,17,CASRFPRPGEGDTEAFF
TRBJ2-3,TRBV6-5,14,CASSSGPGADTQYF
TRBJ1-5,TRBV7-8,14,CASSLGITNQPQHF
TRBJ2-1,TRBV11-3,16,CASSLGEDRGYNEQFF
TRBJ2-2,TRBV19,14,CASSTGEATGELFF
TRBJ2-7,TRBV10-3,11,CAISDSGTQYF
TRBJ2-7,TRBV7-5,17,CARSSRTSGQILYEQYF
TRBJ2-5,TRBV6-5,15,CASSPLGSSGETQYF
TRBJ2-5,TRBV18,13,CASSPLYQETQYF
TRBJ2-6,TRBV10-3,13,CAIWVSGANVLTF
TRBJ1-1,TRBV11-3,14,CASSSQGSGTEAFF
TRBJ2-3,TRBV29-1,16,CSVAEVEFLGYSWQYF
TRBJ2-3,TRBV7-2,17,CASSLATGFRSTDTQYF
TRBJ2-7,TRBV5-6,15,CASSLAGSPGDEQYF
TRBJ2-3,TRBV25-1,16,CASSEFGAASTDTQYF
TRBJ2-3,TRBV11-3,12,CASSLGTDTQYF
TRBJ1-2,TRBV14,13,CASSPGQNYGYTF
TRBJ2-5,TRBV7-2,14,CASSFSYQGETQYF
TRBJ1-5,TRBV30,12,CACSQGYQPQHF
TRBJ1-1,TRBV30,13,CAWSTAKNTEAFF
TRBJ1-1,TRBV9,14,CASSVRGTSTEAFF
TRBJ2-7,TRBV7-9,14,CASSLAGQGYEQYF
TRBJ2-3,TRBV5-1,12,CASSSHSDTQYF
TRBJ2-1,TRBV7-9,19,CASSRDRGADYREYNEQFF
TRBJ2-3,TRBV10-2,14,CASSESGGTDTQYF
TRBJ1-1,TRBV5-1,14,CASSPRDTNTEAFF
TRBJ2-1,TRBV6-1,16,CASSGGLADSYNEQFF
TRBJ1-1,TRBV19,17,CASSIDGGGQEDTEAFF
TRBJ1-1,TRBV6-6,13,CASSTYRSTEAFF
TRBJ2-3,TRBV6-1,13,CASHGLGTDTQYF
TRBJ2-3,TRBV18,13,CASSPGLQDTQYF
TRBJ2-1,TRBV27,12,CASQGAWNEQFF
TRBJ2-1,TRBV5-1,15,CASSPGGQWRNEQFF